The 15 T cell receptor beta chains presented below share a single source sample, sequenced in a study of siplizumab effects on memory and regulatory T cells. Data came from immunoSEQ multiplex PCR; TCRdb stores just in-frame clones and leaves some out. The data show 45,000 to 50,000 clones, over 75% seen once. Sequences were obtained from naive CD8+ T cells sorted from blood. The receptors here all came from a human donor in good health.

V usage is TRBV27 and J usage is TRBJ1-2; no firm D call. This CDR3 spans 13 amino acids. Looked up from germline, CDR1 is MNHEY and CDR2 is SMNVEV (reference sequence). Trimming took 2 bases from V and 2 from J, leaving 6 bases between them. CDR3 in DNA: TGTGCCAGCAGTTTAACGGAAAACTATGGCTACACCTTC. Encoded protein: CASSLTENYGYTF.

The chain carries TRBV14 and TRBJ2-7; D may be TRBD1 (6 bases). The CDR3 totals 14 residues. V was pared by 4 bases and J by 7 bases, with 17 bases between. The germline V gene has CDR1 SGHDN and CDR2 FVKESK. CDR3 in DNA: TGTGCCAGCAGCCTCTCGTGGCAGGGGACGGAGCAGTACTTC. Protein sequence: CASSLSWQGTEQYF.

The chain joins TRBV10-2 to TRBJ2-7; D remains unclear. CDR3 length equals 16 residues. Per germline, CDR1 WSHSY and CDR2 SAAADI. The germline V and J ends were trimmed by 1 base and 0 bases, with 13 bases remaining between them. This chain's CDR3 is CASSEFTTISSYEQYF. For the CDR3, the DNA is TGCGCCAGCAGTGAGTTCACGACAATAAGCTCCTACGAGCAGTACTTC.

This chain uses TRBV6-5 with TRBJ1-6, with a tentative D call TRBD1 (5 bases). Trimming removed 10 bases at V and 3 bases at J, with 13 bases between. The CDR3 extends over 14 amino acids. Germline CDR1 MNHEY, CDR2 SVGAGI. This CDR3 reads CATLVGHYNSPLHF. CDR3 nucleotides: TGTGCCACCCTGGTAGGACACTATAATTCACCCCTCCACTTT.

The rearrangement uses TRBV18 and TRBJ1-2, with a possible D match to TRBD1 (5 bases). The V gene's germline CDR1 is KGHSH and CDR2 LQKENI. CDR3 length: 13 amino acids. The V and J ends lost 0 bases and 8 bases respectively, with 10 bases between them. The CDR3 is CASSPPTAWGYTF. The CDR3 DNA sequence: TGTGCCAGCTCACCACCGACAGCTTGGGGCTACACCTTC.

The chain has TRBV28 and TRBJ2-5; D gene unclear. V was clipped by 4 bases and J by 4 bases, with 19 bases between them. This CDR3 comprises 16 residues. Germline CDR1 and CDR2: MDHEN and SYDVKM. The CDR3 sequence is CASSSQPAGQIETQYF. The CDR3 DNA is TGTGCCAGCAGTTCCCAACCGGCCGGCCAGATAGAGACCCAGTACTTC. The full variable domain, rest sourced from reference TRBV28 and TRBJ2-5, is DVKVTQSSRYLVKRTGEKVFLECVQDMDHENMFWYRQDPGLGLRLIYFSYDVKMKEKGDIPEGYSVSREKKERFSLILESASTNQTSMYLCASSSQPAGQIETQYFGPGTRLLVL.

V usage is TRBV11-2 and J usage is TRBJ2-7; 7 bases are shared with TRBD2. The CDR3 spans 14 residues. V shed 7 bases and J 4 bases; nucleotides not matched to a gene: 10. Germline V lookup: CDR1 SGHAT, CDR2 FQNNGV. CDR3 amino acids: CASTSRGDLYEQYF. Written as DNA, the CDR3 is TGTGCCAGCACCTCCCGGGGGGACCTGTACGAGCAGTACTTC.

The chain joins TRBV5-6 to TRBJ2-7, with 10 bases lining up with TRBD2. CDR1 and CDR2 from the germline V gene are SGHDT and YYEEEE. CDR3 size: 15 residues. V was pared by 2 bases and J by 4 bases, with 6 bases of the junction left unmatched. CDR3: CASSLTSGMRYEQYF. The CDR3 nucleotides are TGTGCCAGCAGCTTAACTAGCGGGATGAGGTACGAGCAGTACTTC.

The genes are TRBV2 and TRBJ2-6; D is undetermined. The CDR3 has 12 amino acids. Germline V lookup: CDR1 SNHLY, CDR2 FYNNEI. With 6 bases removed from V and 4 bases from J, the gap between germline ends came to 4 bases. This CDR3 reads CASRQGANVLTF. DNA for the CDR3: TGTGCCAGCAGACAGGGGGCCAACGTCCTGACTTTC. The full variable domain, with the rest looked up from reference TRBV2 and TRBJ2-6, is EPEVTQTPSHQVTQMGQEVILRCVPISNHLYFYWYRQILGQKVEFLVSFYNNEISEKSEIFDDQFSVERPDGSNFTLKIRSTKLEDSAMYFCASRQGANVLTFGAGSRLTVL.

The V and J genes are TRBV5-6 and TRBJ2-7; D is uncertain. The CDR3 loop spans 14 amino acids. Germline-derived CDR1 and CDR2 are SGHDT and YYEEEE. Trimming shortened V by 5 bases and J by 5 bases, and 17 bases separated the two germline ends. CDR3 sequence (DNA): TGTGCCAGCAGTGTAACGTTATCGGTAGACGAGCAGTACTTC. This translates into CASSVTLSVDEQYF.

This chain uses TRBV6-6 with TRBJ1-1; D not certain. Trimming left V 4 bases short and J 1 base short, with 10 bases between. Germline-derived CDR1 and CDR2 are MNHNY and SVGAGI (reference sequence). The CDR3 has 14 amino acids. The CDR3 is CASSFTRGNTEAFF. CDR3 DNA sequence: TGTGCCAGCAGTTTTACTAGAGGGAACACTGAAGCTTTCTTT.

The CDR3 DNA reads TGTGCCAGCAGCTGGGGGACTTTCAGTGGTGAGCAGTTCTTC. This sequence encodes CASSWGTFSGEQFF. The chain is built from TRBV5-6 and TRBJ2-1, with D possibly TRBD2 on 6 matching bases. The CDR3 is 14 residues long. Trimming removed 3 bases at V and 9 bases at J, with 16 bases between. Germline CDR1 SGHDT, CDR2 YYEEEE. Full variable domain (outside the CDR3, taken from reference TRBV5-6 and TRBJ2-1): DAGVTQSPTHLIKTRGQQVTLRCSPKSGHDTVSWYQQALGQGPQFIFQYYEEEERQRGNFPDRFSGHQFPNYSSELNVNALLLGDSALYLCASSWGTFSGEQFFGPGTRLTVL.

The chain uses TRBV27 and TRBJ2-3; the D is unclear. The germline V gene has CDR1 MNHEY and CDR2 SMNVEV (reference sequence). Trimming took off 7 bases at V and 0 bases at J, with 11 bases between the two ends. There are 14 residues in the CDR3. The CDR3 nucleotides are TGTGCCAGCACCTCACTTATTAGCACAGATACGCAGTATTTT. This gives the protein CASTSLISTDTQYF.

This sequence joins TRBV5-4 and TRBJ2-1; D is tentatively TRBD1 or TRBD2 (5 bases each). The CDR3 contains 13 residues. Germline V gene lookup returns CDR1 SGHNT and CDR2 YYREEE (reference sequence). Between the trimmed V and J ends, which lost 3 bases and 8 bases, there was a span of 12 bases. The CDR3 bases are TGTGCCAGCAGCTGGGGGATCGCATATGAGCAGTTCTTC. Translating it yields CASSWGIAYEQFF.

About this clone: One end of the junction is discordant with germline, which a read error may explain. The chain carries TRBV5-4 and TRBJ2-1, with 7 bases that match TRBD2. Germline V gene data show CDR1 as SGHNT and CDR2 as YYREEE (reference sequence). There are 12 residues in the CDR3. CDR3 bases: TGTGCCAGCAGCTGGGGGGGGGACCTACTACTCTTC. Translated: CASSWGGDLLLF.